This T cell receptor (beta chain) originates from a study of breast tumors, draining lymph nodes, adjacent tissues. Samples came from axillary lymph nodes draining the breast cancer. Notes on this clonotype: Being one base from a much bigger clone, this may be a read error. The CDR3 end shows no conserved phenylalanine or tryptophan, and so a read error is likely.

The germline V gene encodes CDR1 SNHLY and CDR2 FYNNEI. The trim removed 5 bases at V and 0 bases at J, leaving 9 bases unmatched. The CDR3 sequence is 17 residues long. TCRdb redid the calling of the multiplex PCR reads with MiXCR, one entry per CDR3 protein. The sample lists over 200,000 distinct CDR3 sequences, roughly 32% occurring once. The sample consisted of axillary lymph node tissue. This chain connects TRBV2 to TRBJ1-3, with 8 bases matching TRBD1. This sequence originates from a female donor with breast cancer. Some clones in this sample may be carry-over from other donors' samples. DNA of the CDR3: TGTGCCAGCAGTCCTCCTAGGGACAGGCTCTCTGGAAACACCATATATCTT. Translated, it gives CASSPPRDRLSGNTIYL.